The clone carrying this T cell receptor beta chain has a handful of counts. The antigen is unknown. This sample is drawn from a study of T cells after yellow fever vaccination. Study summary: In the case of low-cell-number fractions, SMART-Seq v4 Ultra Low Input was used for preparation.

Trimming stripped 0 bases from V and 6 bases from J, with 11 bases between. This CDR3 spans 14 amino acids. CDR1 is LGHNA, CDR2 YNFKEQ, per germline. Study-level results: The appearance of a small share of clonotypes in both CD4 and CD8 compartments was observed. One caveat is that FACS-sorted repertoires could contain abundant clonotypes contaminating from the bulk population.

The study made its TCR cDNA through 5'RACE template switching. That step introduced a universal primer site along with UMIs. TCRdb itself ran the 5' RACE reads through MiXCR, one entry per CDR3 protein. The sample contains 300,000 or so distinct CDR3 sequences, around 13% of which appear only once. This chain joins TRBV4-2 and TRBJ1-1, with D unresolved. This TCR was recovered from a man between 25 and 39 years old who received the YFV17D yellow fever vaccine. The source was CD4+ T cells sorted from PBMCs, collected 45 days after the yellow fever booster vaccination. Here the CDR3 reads CASSQDSAGPEAFF. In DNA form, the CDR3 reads TGTGCCAGCAGCCAAGATTCGGCAGGCCCTGAAGCTTTCTTT.